This TCR beta chain was documented in a study of CD8 T cells in ankylosing spondylitis. TCRdb ran MiXCR on the 5' RACE reads and lists one entry per CDR3 protein. The sample records more than 250,000 distinct CDR3 sequences, approximately 8.2% being singletons. Regarding the study as a whole: Made up of eight highly homologous variants, a TCR beta motif appeared characteristic of ankylosing spondylitis blood. Some motif variants had been reported before (in reactive arthritis synovial fluid and blood). Significantly higher representation of disease-linked clones was reported for matched ankylosing spondylitis synovial fluid.

Notes on this clonotype: Its antigen remains unidentified.

V dropped 6 bases and J dropped 4; count of bases not matched to a gene: 7. CDR1 MDHEN and CDR2 SYDVKM come from the germline V gene. The CDR3 runs to 15 residues. This TCR was sampled from a male donor with ankylosing spondylitis. Material for sequencing was blood, either unsorted or a sorted T cell fraction (not recorded which). The chain recombines TRBV28 with TRBJ2-2, with 8 bases matching TRBD1. The CDR3 region is CASRSDRVGTGELFF. In DNA, the CDR3 is TGTGCCAGCAGATCGGACAGGGTGGGCACCGGGGAGCTGTTTTTT.